These 27 T cell receptor beta chains came from one sample sequenced in a study of T cell repertoires in cytomegalovirus infection. TCRdb itself ran the reads through MiXCR, one entry per CDR3 protein. The top ten hold 9.5% to 13% of the sample, which has approximately 140,000 distinct CDR3 sequences, about 10% seen once. Sequenced input: PBMCs. The source of these receptors is a human donor in good health (CMV status not recorded). Some clones in this sample may be carry-over from other donors' samples.

This clonotype was counted at least ten times. The rearrangement uses TRBV28 and TRBJ1-4; D remains unclear. This CDR3 region has 12 residues. CDR1 is MDHEN and CDR2 is SYDVKM in the germline V gene. V was pared by 8 bases and J by 4 bases, with 8 bases between. CDR3 coding DNA: TGTGCCAGCGTGTCCAATAATGAAAAACTGTTTTTT. Amino acid sequence: CASVSNNEKLFF. Together with reference TRBV28 and TRBJ1-4, the CDR3 gives the full variable domain: DVKVTQSSRYLVKRTGEKVFLECVQDMDHENMFWYRQDPGLGLRLIYFSYDVKMKEKGDIPEGYSVSREKKERFSLILESASTNQTSMYLCASVSNNEKLFFGSGTQLSVL.

This clonotype was observed at least ten times. J is TRBJ1-5 and V is TRBV15; D is uncertain. The V gene lost 1 base and the J gene lost 5 bases, with 12 bases spanning the gap. Germline CDR1 is LNHNV and CDR2 is YYDKDF (reference sequence). The CDR3 runs to 15 residues. This CDR3 reads CATSRALERHQPQHF. CDR3 nucleotide sequence: TGTGCCACCAGCAGAGCGCTCGAACGCCATCAGCCCCAGCATTTT. The full variable domain, completed using reference TRBV15 and TRBJ1-5, is DAMVIQNPRYQVTQFGKPVTLSCSQTLNHNVMYWYQQKSSQAPKLLFHYYDKDFNNEADTPDNFQSRRPNTSFCFLDIRSPGLGDTAMYLCATSRALERHQPQHFGDGTRLSIL.

This clonotype occurred many times. The CDR3 bases are TGTGCCAGCAGCTTAGGACCGACAGGACGCCTTCTCGAGCAGTACTTC. This gives the protein CASSLGPTGRLLEQYF. The gene calls are TRBV7-9 and TRBJ2-7; possible D gene TRBD1, 6 bases. This CDR3 has 16 residues. Trimming removed 1 base at V and 6 bases at J, with 19 bases between. From germline, CDR1 is SEHNR and CDR2 FQNEAQ (reference sequence).

This clonotype was recorded at least ten times. V is TRBV11-2 and J is TRBJ2-1; D is ambiguous. V shed 3 bases and J shed 6 bases, with 18 bases lying between them. The CDR3 contains 16 residues. The germline V gene has CDR1 SGHAT and CDR2 FQNNGV. The CDR3 coding sequence is TGTGCCAGCAGCTTGGCCGAGACTGGGGTGTCCAATGAGCAGTTCTTC. The encoded protein is CASSLAETGVSNEQFF.

This clonotype was detected ten times or more. V and J are TRBV7-2 and TRBJ2-1; D may be TRBD2 (5 bases). V lost 1 base and J lost 10, with 14 bases in between. From germline, CDR1 is SGHTA and CDR2 FQGNSA. This CDR3 is 14 amino acids long. The CDR3 nucleotides are TGTGCCAGCAGCTTAGAAACAGTCCGAGGGGAGCAGTTCTTC. Translated: CASSLETVRGEQFF. Full variable domain (remainder filled in from reference TRBV7-2 and TRBJ2-1): GAGVSQSPSNKVTEKGKDVELRCDPISGHTALYWYRQSLGQGLEFLIYFQGNSAPDKSGLPSDRFSAERTGGSVSTLTIQRTQQEDSAVYLCASSLETVRGEQFFGPGTRLTVL.

In this sample, this clonotype turned up many times. This rearrangement joins TRBV28 to TRBJ2-3, with 7 positions matching TRBD2. CDR1 is MDHEN, CDR2 SYDVKM, per germline. After removal of 3 bases from V and 0 bases from J, the junction contained 15 bases not matched to a gene. This CDR3 is built from 19 residues. CDR3 amino acids: CASSFDGLVPVSSTDTQYF. The CDR3 DNA follows: TGTGCCAGCAGTTTTGACGGACTAGTGCCTGTATCTAGCACAGATACGCAGTATTTT.

The table lists this clonotype with many counts. This chain joins TRBV28 and TRBJ2-5; D not certain. V shed 6 bases and J shed 2 bases, with 22 bases lying between them. This CDR3 spans 17 amino acids. CDR1 is MDHEN and CDR2 is SYDVKM in the germline V gene. CDR3 DNA: TGTGCCAGCAGAGATAACTTGTTACTGGGGAAACAAGAGACCCAGTACTTC. Translated, it gives CASRDNLLLGKQETQYF.

This clonotype showed up many times. The chain recombines TRBV28 with TRBJ2-6; perhaps D is TRBD1 or TRBD2 (5 bases each). Trimming took 5 bases from V and 2 from J, leaving 10 bases between them. The germline CDR1 and CDR2 sequences are MDHEN and SYDVKM. The CDR3 loop spans 15 amino acids. CDR3 residues: CASSPPGPGANVLTF. The CDR3 bases are TGTGCCAGCAGTCCGCCGGGGCCTGGGGCCAACGTCCTGACTTTC.

This rearrangement joins TRBV28 to TRBJ2-3; no clear D. Trimming removed 11 bases at V and 6 bases at J, with 21 bases between. Germline V gives CDR1 MDHEN, CDR2 SYDVKM. This CDR3 spans 14 amino acids. CDR3 in DNA: TGTGCCCACCTTTTTTCCGGACCTGGGGATACGCAGTATTTT. This translates into CAHLFSGPGDTQYF.

This clonotype was observed a handful of times. The chain couples TRBV20-1 to TRBJ1-2; TRBD1 might be the D (5 bases). The CDR3 is made up of 13 amino acids. Trimming left V 0 bases short and J 3 bases short, with 8 bases between. Germline CDR1 is DFQATT and CDR2 is SNEGSKA (reference sequence). The CDR3 DNA follows: TGCAGTGCTAGAGATGGGGGATACTATGGCTACACCTTC. Translated, it gives CSARDGGYYGYTF.

This clonotype has a count of ten or more. The chain combines TRBV7-9 with TRBJ2-3, with 8 bases fitting TRBD1. The germline V gene has CDR1 SEHNR and CDR2 FQNEAQ (reference sequence). Unmatched junction bases numbered 12, after V lost 4 bases and J lost 3 bases. There are 17 residues in the CDR3. DNA of the CDR3: TGTGCCAGCAGCTCCAGGAGCGCAGGGGGCAAGACAGATACGCAGTATTTT. Amino acid sequence: CASSSRSAGGKTDTQYF.

This chain uses TRBV29-1 with TRBJ2-1; D uncertain. Germline CDR1 and CDR2: SQVTM and ANQGSEA. V was shortened by 2 bases and J by 8 bases, with 4 bases between the two germline ends. CDR3 size: 10 residues. CDR3 sequence (DNA): TGCAGCGTTGAATACCATGAGCAGTTCTTC. This codes for CSVEYHEQFF.

The chain uses TRBV29-1 and TRBJ1-1; 8 bases are a match to TRBD1. Germline lookup yields CDR1 SQVTM and CDR2 ANQGSEA. The CDR3 length is 14 residues. With 1 base clipped from V and 5 bases from J, the junction kept 6 bases outside the gene matches. The CDR3 loop is CSVEVSGGATEAFF. The CDR3, as DNA: TGCAGCGTTGAAGTTTCAGGGGGCGCGACTGAAGCTTTCTTT.

This clonotype was detected a few times. The chain couples TRBV20-1 to TRBJ1-5; D call uncertain. V lost 3 bases and J 4 bases, leaving 10 bases between the germline ends. The CDR3 is 13 amino acids. Germline values: CDR1 DFQATT, CDR2 SNEGSKA (reference sequence). Here the CDR3 DNA reads TGCAGTGCTAGGGCTTCGTGGAATCAGCCCCAGCATTTT. Protein product: CSARASWNQPQHF.

This clonotype was seen ten or more times. V is TRBV3-1 and J is TRBJ1-4; maybe TRBD1 (6 bases). V lost 4 bases, J lost 8 bases, and 11 bases lay in between. Germline V gene sequence: CDR1 LGHDT, CDR2 YNNKEL (reference sequence). CDR3 length: 13 residues. CDR3 amino acids: CASSRTAGEKLFF. The CDR3 region has the DNA TGTGCCAGCAGCCGGACAGCTGGCGAAAAACTGTTTTTT. Combining the CDR3 with reference TRBV3-1 and TRBJ1-4 gives the whole variable domain DTAVSQTPKYLVTQMGNDKSIKCEQNLGHDTMYWYKQDSKKFLKIMFSYNNKELIINETVPNRFSPKSPDKAHLNLHINSLELGDSAVYFCASSRTAGEKLFFGSGTQLSVL.

Only a few counts were recorded for this clonotype. J is TRBJ2-3 and V is TRBV2, with a weak D call TRBD1 (6 bases). The CDR3 spans 13 residues. The V end lost 5 bases, the J end lost 6 bases, and 12 bases lay between the germline ends. Germline CDR1 and CDR2: SNHLY and FYNNEI. The CDR3 DNA reads as TGTGCCAGCAGTTCCAGGGGATCGGATACGCAGTATTTT. Translation: CASSSRGSDTQYF.

This clonotype was recorded many times. The chain uses TRBV12-3 or TRBV12-4 and TRBJ1-1; D is ambiguous. Trimming took off 1 base at V and 8 bases at J, with 17 bases between the two ends. The CDR3 loop spans 15 amino acids. The CDR3 loop reads CASSLEGQAKQEAFF. CDR3 bases: TGTGCCAGCAGTTTAGAAGGGCAGGCCAAACAGGAAGCTTTCTTT.

At least ten counts were recorded for this clonotype. V and J are TRBV6-6 and TRBJ2-2; D may match TRBD1 or TRBD2 (5 bases each). This CDR3 is 16 amino acids long. Looked up from germline, CDR1 is MNHNY and CDR2 is SVGAGI (reference sequence). V lost 0 bases to trimming and J lost 1 base, with 9 bases between them. The DNA of the CDR3 is TGTGCCAGCAGTTACTCGGGGACGAGGAACACCGGGGAGCTGTTTTTT. This codes for CASSYSGTRNTGELFF.

This clonotype was picked up many times. The chain has TRBV20-1 and TRBJ1-4; D not certain. Germline V gene sequence: CDR1 DFQATT, CDR2 SNEGSKA (reference sequence). This CDR3 region has 13 residues. The V end lost 3 bases, the J end lost 7 bases, and 12 bases lay between the germline ends. CDR3 sequence (DNA): TGCAGTGCTAGCAAGGCACTGGGTGAAAAACTGTTTTTT. Translating gives CSASKALGEKLFF.

This clonotype has at least ten counts. The chain links TRBV28 to TRBJ2-2; D is unclear. V lost 3 bases to trimming and J lost 7 bases, with 6 bases between them. The CDR3 has 12 residues. Germline V lookup: CDR1 MDHEN, CDR2 SYDVKM. The CDR3 DNA reads TGTGCCAGCAGTTTTAATGTCGGGGAGCTGTTTTTT. Translating gives CASSFNVGELFF.

This clonotype has a handful of counts. The chain uses TRBV29-1 and TRBJ2-3; D perhaps matches TRBD2 (5 bases). V gave up 6 bases and J gave up 6 bases, with 10 bases separating them. The germline V gene has CDR1 SQVTM and CDR2 ANQGSEA. The CDR3 runs to 11 residues. CDR3 region: CSVQRVDTQYF. The CDR3, as DNA: TGCAGCGTCCAGAGGGTGGATACGCAGTATTTT.

The rearrangement links TRBV5-4 to TRBJ1-6; D is uncertain. V was cut by 2 bases and J by 7 bases, with 16 bases left in between. The germline V gene encodes CDR1 SGHNT and CDR2 YYREEE (reference sequence). The CDR3 contains 16 residues. The DNA for the CDR3 is TGTGCCAGCAGCTTTCTTGCAGGCCTTTCGAATTCACCCCTCCACTTT. Translating gives CASSFLAGLSNSPLHF. The full variable domain, in which reference TRBV5-4 and TRBJ1-6 provide the parts outside the CDR3, is ETGVTQSPTHLIKTRGQQVTLRCSSQSGHNTVSWYQQALGQGPQFIFQYYREEENGRGNFPPRFSGLQFPNYSSELNVNALELDDSALYLCASSFLAGLSNSPLHFGNGTRLTVT.

This clonotype was counted a few times. The J gene is TRBJ2-5, the V gene TRBV12-3 or TRBV12-4; D tentatively fits TRBD1 or TRBD2 (6 bases each). The CDR3 consists of 13 residues. V shed 5 bases and J shed 5 bases, with 12 bases lying between them. The CDR3 protein is CASSRGGSETQYF. CDR3 nucleotide sequence: TGTGCCAGCAGTCGAGGGGGGTCGGAGACCCAGTACTTC.

The chain employs TRBV2 and TRBJ1-1; D gene uncertain. The CDR3 sequence is 13 residues long. Germline V CDR1 and CDR2: SNHLY, FYNNEI. Trimming shortened V by 11 bases and J by 1 base, and 14 bases separated the two germline ends. The CDR3 DNA reads TGTGCCCAGCAATCCGACCGGAACACTGAAGCTTTCTTT. Protein sequence: CAQQSDRNTEAFF. The whole variable domain, filled in from reference TRBV2 and TRBJ1-1, reads EPEVTQTPSHQVTQMGQEVILRCVPISNHLYFYWYRQILGQKVEFLVSFYNNEISEKSEIFDDQFSVERPDGSNFTLKIRSTKLEDSAMYFCAQQSDRNTEAFFGQGTRLTVV.

This clonotype occurred many times. Relative to the germline gene, one junction end is altered; a read error may explain this. The CDR3 DNA reads as TGTGCCATCAGTTTAAGGCCAGGGGGTCAGCCCCAGCATTTT. This encodes CAISLRPGGQPQHF. The rearrangement links TRBV12-3 or TRBV12-4 to TRBJ1-5; 7 bases are shared with TRBD1. The CDR3 consists of 14 residues.

This chain links TRBV15 with TRBJ2-3, with 10 bases lining up with TRBD1. The trim removed 5 bases at V and 5 bases at J, leaving 4 bases unmatched. The CDR3 is 14 amino acids. CDR1 and CDR2 (germline): LNHNV, YYDKDF (reference sequence). In DNA, the CDR3 is TGTGCCACCAGCCCCGGGACAGGGGAAGATACGCAGTATTTT. Protein product: CATSPGTGEDTQYF. The full variable domain, its missing parts supplied by reference TRBV15 and TRBJ2-3, is DAMVIQNPRYQVTQFGKPVTLSCSQTLNHNVMYWYQQKSSQAPKLLFHYYDKDFNNEADTPDNFQSRRPNTSFCFLDIRSPGLGDTAMYLCATSPGTGEDTQYFGPGTRLTVL.

This clonotype was found many times. The rearrangement uses TRBV19 and TRBJ2-1; 9 bases match TRBD1. This CDR3 has 17 residues. V lost 0 bases, J lost 9 bases, and 12 bases stayed unmatched. Germline assignment: CDR1 LNHDA and CDR2 SQIVND (reference sequence). CDR3 in DNA: TGTGCCAGTAGTATAGATCGGAGTTGGGACAGGGAGCGTGAGCAGTTCTTC. Translating gives CASSIDRSWDREREQFF.